These 12 T cell receptor beta chains were sequenced from one sample in a study of blood T cell repertoires in COVID-19. The data were produced by immunoSEQ multiplex PCR, yet TCRdb's version contains in-frame clones alone and is incomplete. Of approximately 81,000 clones in the sample, 82% are singletons; the top ten hold less than 8.5%. The sequencing input was peripheral blood. Receptors were obtained from a human donor in a cohort sampled during active COVID-19.

V usage is TRBV6-5 and J usage is TRBJ2-2; no clear D gene. Per the germline V gene, CDR1 is MNHEY and CDR2 is SVGAGI. The CDR3 runs to 14 residues. The germline V and J ends were trimmed by 8 bases and 2 bases, with 12 bases remaining between them. The CDR3 DNA follows: TGTGCCAGCCACGATAGAGCTAACACCGGGGAGCTGTTTTTT. Its protein product is CASHDRANTGELFF.

Turning to this clone: This sample includes further DNA sequences coding for the same CDR3. This chain uses TRBV3-1 (or the pseudogene TRBV3-2) with TRBJ1-6; no reliable D call. This CDR3 contains 15 residues. The V end was cut by 0 bases, the J end by 0 bases, with 3 bases between. Looked up from germline, CDR1 is LGHDT and CDR2 is YNNKEL (reference sequence). CDR3 DNA sequence: TGTGCCAGCAGCCAAGACAGCTCCTATAATTCACCCCTCCACTTT. It specifies CASSQDSSYNSPLHF.

V gene TRBV10-3 combines with J gene TRBJ1-2; D is ambiguous. The germline V gene encodes CDR1 ENHRY and CDR2 SYGVKD. Trimming removed 4 bases from V and 4 bases from J, with 16 bases in between. The CDR3 has 15 residues. CDR3 protein: CAISVSGRDTYGYTF. For the CDR3, the DNA is TGTGCCATCAGTGTCTCCGGCAGAGACACCTATGGCTACACCTTC.

J is TRBJ1-4 and V is TRBV7-9; D remains unclear. Germline V gene lookup returns CDR1 SEHNR and CDR2 FQNEAQ (reference sequence). V was cut by 6 bases and J by 7 bases, with 15 bases left in between. The CDR3 is 14 residues long. The CDR3 here is CASSTGYASEKLFF. CDR3 nucleotide sequence: TGTGCCAGCAGTACGGGGTACGCCAGTGAAAAACTGTTTTTT.

The chain combines TRBV6-5 with TRBJ2-5, with D maybe TRBD1 (6 bases). The CDR3 has 15 amino acids. The V gene's germline CDR1 is MNHEY and CDR2 SVGAGI. Trimming took off 7 bases at V and 5 bases at J, with 20 bases between the two ends. CDR3 sequence reads: CASTQWGREGETQYF. CDR3 DNA: TGTGCCAGCACTCAGTGGGGGCGTGAAGGTGAGACCCAGTACTTC.

The sample holds a few counts of this clone. J is TRBJ2-6 and V is TRBV7-9, with 9 bases identical to TRBD1. The CDR3 runs 16 residues. The J segment lost 3 bases and the V segment lost 4 bases, leaving 4 bases of the junction unmatched. Germline CDR1 and CDR2: SEHNR and FQNEAQ (reference sequence). Here the CDR3 DNA reads TGTGCCAGCAGCTCCAACAGGGGGCTTGGGGCCAACGTCCTGACTTTC. It yields the protein CASSSNRGLGANVLTF.

In this sample, this clone turned up once. The chain employs TRBV3-1 (or the pseudogene TRBV3-2) and TRBJ1-4; maybe TRBD1 (5 bases). CDR1 is LGHDT and CDR2 is YNNKEL in the germline V gene (reference sequence). This CDR3 is built from 15 residues. Deletions cut 1 base from V and 5 bases from J, with 11 bases between. The CDR3 DNA is TGTGCCAGCAGCCAAGGGGTGAGACAGAATGAAAAACTGTTTTTT. Translating it yields CASSQGVRQNEKLFF.

J is TRBJ1-2 and V is TRBV11-1; 10 nucleotides line up with TRBD1. CDR3 length equals 14 residues. The J segment lost 1 base and the V segment lost 7 bases, leaving 3 bases of the junction unmatched. CDR1 is SGHAT and CDR2 is FQDESV in the germline V gene (reference sequence). CDR3 loop: CASTRDRGNYGYTF. The DNA for the CDR3 is TGTGCCAGCACGAGGGACAGGGGTAACTATGGCTACACCTTC.

This clone has more than one count but fewer than ten. The chain joins TRBV27 to TRBJ1-5; D perhaps matches TRBD1 (5 bases). The CDR3 is 15 amino acids. Deletions cut 6 bases from V and 6 bases from J, with 18 bases between. Per germline, CDR1 MNHEY and CDR2 SMNVEV (reference sequence). The CDR3 nucleotides are TGTGCCAGCAGCTGGGGGTCGGGGGGAAGTCAGCCCCAGCATTTT. This gives the protein CASSWGSGGSQPQHF.

The chain combines TRBV6-5 with TRBJ2-7; D is perhaps TRBD1 (5 bases). CDR3 length: 16 amino acids. Deletions cut 0 bases from V and 4 bases from J, with 16 bases between. Germline CDR1 reads MNHEY; CDR2 reads SVGAGI. The CDR3 region has the DNA TGTGCCAGCAGTTACTCCCAGGGTTTAGTGGGGTACGAGCAGTACTTC. It is translated as CASSYSQGLVGYEQYF.

V and J are TRBV6-5 and TRBJ1-2; D ambiguous. With 3 bases removed from V and 4 bases from J, the gap between germline ends came to 9 bases. Germline assignment: CDR1 MNHEY and CDR2 SVGAGI. This CDR3 contains 13 residues. CDR3 coding DNA: TGTGCCAGCAGTTATAGCGGCTCCTATGGCTACACCTTC. Translated: CASSYSGSYGYTF.

This chain joins TRBV9 and TRBJ2-1; the match to TRBD2 covers 14 bases. V was clipped by 3 bases and J by 10 bases; unmatched bases: 9. The germline gives CDR1 SGDLS, CDR2 YYNGEE. The CDR3 is 16 residues long. CDR3 residues: CASSAIPGLAGDEQFF. As DNA, the CDR3 is TGTGCCAGCAGCGCAATACCGGGACTAGCGGGGGACGAGCAGTTCTTC.